This T cell receptor (beta chain) appears in the sequencing data of a study of metastatic and nonmetastatic thyroid tumors. There are a few counts of this clone. Its antigen remains unidentified. As originally analysed: The distant-metastasis classifier for papillary thyroid cancer was built from CDR3 differences across clinicopathological groups. TCRdb reprocessed the PCR reads via MiXCR. The V and J calls here are based on TCRdb, not the publication. The sample records under 25,000 clones, 22% being singletons. Deletions cut 4 bases from V and 0 bases from J, with 16 bases between. CDR1 is MNHEY, CDR2 SVGEGT, per germline. This CDR3 spans 17 amino acids. Among the patients, none had received any treatment before thyroid surgery. Study outcomes and limitations: Malignant tumors reportedly showed significantly higher TCR beta diversity than benign nodules in both blood and tumor.

V and J are TRBV6-2 or TRBV6-3 and TRBJ1-3, with D possibly being TRBD1 (6 bases). Sequenced sample: adjacent normal tissue. The receptor was isolated from a female donor with papillary thyroid cancer or a benign thyroid nodule (not recorded which). Some clones in this sample may be carry-over from other donors' samples. CDR3 in amino acids: CASSSWDNPFSGNTIYF. As DNA, the CDR3 is TGTGCCAGCAGTTCCTGGGACAACCCCTTCTCTGGAAACACCATATATTTT.